This TCR beta chain was identified during a study of tumor-infiltrating lymphocytes in primary liver carcinoma. The study co-extracted DNA and RNA from around 20-30 mg of unsorted bulk tissue. CDR1 SNHLY and CDR2 FYNNEI come from the germline V gene. V was clipped by 4 bases and J by 6 bases, with 10 bases between them. The CDR3 runs 14 residues. Reverse transcription of roughly 480 ng total RNA with a constant-region primer produced TCR beta cDNA. Amplification in three nested multiplex PCR rounds with slightly modified ARM-PCR gave rise to TCR beta libraries. A C-beta reverse primer was combined with TRBV1-TRBV30 forward primers in the first two PCR rounds, and each round had 10 cycles. Each CDR3 protein is one row after TCRdb ran MiXCR on the multiplex PCR reads. The sample carries 95,000 to 150,000 distinct CDR3 sequences, 55% to 65% recorded once.

The rearrangement links TRBV2 to TRBJ1-6, with D perhaps TRBD1 (6 bases). The sequence was obtained from a woman in her sixties with primary liver carcinoma and hepatitis B virus infection. Specimen: liver tumor tissue from sampling region 1. The subset denotes: tumor region T1, superior pole. The DNA for the CDR3 is TGTGCCAGCAGTGTACAGGGAGGTAATTCACCCCTCCACTTT. Protein sequence: CASSVQGGNSPLHF.